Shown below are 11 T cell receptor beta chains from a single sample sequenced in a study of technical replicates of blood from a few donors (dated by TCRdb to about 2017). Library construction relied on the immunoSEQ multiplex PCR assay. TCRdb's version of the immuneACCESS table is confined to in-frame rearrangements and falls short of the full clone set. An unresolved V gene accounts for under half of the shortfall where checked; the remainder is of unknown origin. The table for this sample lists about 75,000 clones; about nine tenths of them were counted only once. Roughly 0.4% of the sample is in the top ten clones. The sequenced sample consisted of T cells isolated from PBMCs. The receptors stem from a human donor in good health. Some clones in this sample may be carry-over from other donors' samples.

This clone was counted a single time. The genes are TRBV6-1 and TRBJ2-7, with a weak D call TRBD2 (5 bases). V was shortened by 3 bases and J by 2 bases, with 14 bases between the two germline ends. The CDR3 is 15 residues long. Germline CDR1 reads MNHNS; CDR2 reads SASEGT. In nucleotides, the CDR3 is TGTGCCAGCAGTGAGCCTAGCAAATTGCCCTACGAGCAGTACTTC. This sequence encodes CASSEPSKLPYEQYF.

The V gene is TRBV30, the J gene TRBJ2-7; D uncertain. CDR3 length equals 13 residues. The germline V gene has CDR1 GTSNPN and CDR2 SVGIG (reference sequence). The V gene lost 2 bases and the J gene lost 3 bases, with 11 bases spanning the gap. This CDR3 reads CAWSPRVRYEQYF. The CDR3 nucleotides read TGTGCCTGGAGTCCCCGGGTCCGCTACGAGCAGTACTTC.

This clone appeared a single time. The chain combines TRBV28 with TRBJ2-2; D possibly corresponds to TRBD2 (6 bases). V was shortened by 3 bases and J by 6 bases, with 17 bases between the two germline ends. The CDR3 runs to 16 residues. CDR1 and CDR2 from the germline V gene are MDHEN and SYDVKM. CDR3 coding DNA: TGTGCCAGCAGTTTTCTAGCGCAAGTCGGGTCCGGGGAGCTGTTTTTT. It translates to CASSFLAQVGSGELFF. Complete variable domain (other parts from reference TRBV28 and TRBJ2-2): DVKVTQSSRYLVKRTGEKVFLECVQDMDHENMFWYRQDPGLGLRLIYFSYDVKMKEKGDIPEGYSVSREKKERFSLILESASTNQTSMYLCASSFLAQVGSGELFFGEGSRLTVL.

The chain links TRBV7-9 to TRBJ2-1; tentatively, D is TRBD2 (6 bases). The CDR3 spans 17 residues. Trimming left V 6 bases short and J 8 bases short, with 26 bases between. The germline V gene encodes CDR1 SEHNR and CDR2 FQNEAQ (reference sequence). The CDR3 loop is CASRPRERGVGEDEQFF. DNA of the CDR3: TGTGCCAGCAGGCCCCGGGAGAGGGGTGTGGGGGAGGATGAGCAGTTCTTC.

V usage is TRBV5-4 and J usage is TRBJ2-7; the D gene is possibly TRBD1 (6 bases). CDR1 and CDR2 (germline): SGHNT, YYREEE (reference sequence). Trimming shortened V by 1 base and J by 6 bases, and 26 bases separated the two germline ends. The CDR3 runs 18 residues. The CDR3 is CASSLRVTRTVRGLEQYF. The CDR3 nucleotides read TGTGCCAGCAGCTTGCGCGTTACCCGGACAGTTCGGGGTCTCGAGCAGTACTTC.

CDR3 bases: TGTGCCACGACGGGTGGCGGGGGCAAAGTTATCTCCTACAATGAGCAGTTCTTC. It yields the protein CATTGGGGKVISYNEQFF. This sequence joins TRBV25-1 and TRBJ2-1, with TRBD2 as a possible D gene (7 bases). Germline V gene lookup returns CDR1 MGHDK and CDR2 SYGVNS. The V and J ends lost 10 bases and 0 bases respectively, with 25 bases between them. This CDR3 is built from 18 residues. Using reference TRBV25-1 and TRBJ2-1 for the parts outside the CDR3, the full variable domain is EADIYQTPRYLVIGTGKKITLECSQTMGHDKMYWYQQDPGMELHLIHYSYGVNSTEKGDLSSESTVSRIRTEHFPLTLESARPSHTSQYLCATTGGGGKVISYNEQFFGPGTRLTVL.

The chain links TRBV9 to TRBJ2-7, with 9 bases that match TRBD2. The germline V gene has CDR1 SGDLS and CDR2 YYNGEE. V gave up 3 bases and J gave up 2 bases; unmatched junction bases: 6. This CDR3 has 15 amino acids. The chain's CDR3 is CASSGPGLAPYEQYF. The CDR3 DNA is TGTGCCAGCAGCGGTCCGGGACTAGCTCCCTACGAGCAGTACTTC. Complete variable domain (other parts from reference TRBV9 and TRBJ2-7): DSGVTQTPKHLITATGQRVTLRCSPRSGDLSVYWYQQSLDQGLQFLIQYYNGEERAKGNILERFSAQQFPDLHSELNLSSLELGDSALYFCASSGPGLAPYEQYFGPGTRLTVT.

CDR3 protein: CASSLMGGRETQYF. In DNA, the CDR3 is TGTGCCAGCAGTTTAATGGGGGGAAGGGAGACCCAGTACTTC. The chain couples TRBV27 to TRBJ2-5; D might be TRBD2 (6 bases). The CDR3 is made up of 14 amino acids. Trimming removed 2 bases from V and 5 bases from J, with 12 bases in between. Germline V gene data show CDR1 as MNHEY and CDR2 as SMNVEV (reference sequence).

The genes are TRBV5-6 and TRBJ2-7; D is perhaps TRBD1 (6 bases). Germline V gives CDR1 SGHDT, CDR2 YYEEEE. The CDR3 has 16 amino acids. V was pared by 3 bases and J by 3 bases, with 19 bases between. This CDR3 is CASSWGPRQPNYEQYF. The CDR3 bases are TGTGCCAGCAGCTGGGGGCCCCGACAGCCCAACTACGAGCAGTACTTC.

The CDR3 loop is CASSELTRGETQYF. CDR3 DNA: TGTGCCAGCAGTGAATTAACCAGAGGGGAGACCCAGTACTTC. The J gene is TRBJ2-5, the V gene TRBV25-1, with D possibly being TRBD2 (5 bases). CDR1 is MGHDK and CDR2 is SYGVNS in the germline V gene. CDR3 length: 14 residues. The V end lost 1 base, the J end lost 5 bases, and 11 bases lay between the germline ends. Using reference TRBV25-1 and TRBJ2-5 for the parts outside the CDR3, the full variable domain is EADIYQTPRYLVIGTGKKITLECSQTMGHDKMYWYQQDPGMELHLIHYSYGVNSTEKGDLSSESTVSRIRTEHFPLTLESARPSHTSQYLCASSELTRGETQYFGPGTRLLVL.

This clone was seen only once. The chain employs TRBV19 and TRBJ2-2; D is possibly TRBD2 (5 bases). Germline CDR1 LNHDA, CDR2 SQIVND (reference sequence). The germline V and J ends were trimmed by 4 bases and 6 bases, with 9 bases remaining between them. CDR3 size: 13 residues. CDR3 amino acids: CASSTRGPGELFF. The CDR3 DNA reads TGTGCCAGTAGTACTAGAGGGCCCGGGGAGCTGTTTTTT. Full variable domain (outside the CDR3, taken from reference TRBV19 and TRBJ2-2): DGGITQSPKYLFRKEGQNVTLSCEQNLNHDAMYWYRQDPGQGLRLIYYSQIVNDFQKGDIAEGYSVSREKKESFPLTVTSAQKNPTAFYLCASSTRGPGELFFGEGSRLTVL.